The 28 T cell receptor beta chains below come from one sample, sequenced in a study of T-cell memory formation after mild COVID-19 (dated by TCRdb to the early 2020s). The library was obtained by 5' RACE. TCRdb shows the sequencer as Illumina NovaSeq 6000. TCRdb redid the processing of the public reads, applying fastp at Q25 and MiXCR, and retained in-frame beta chains. Records with the same CDR3 protein are collapsed into one entry carrying the most frequent genes and DNA. For this sample the table gives under 350,000 distinct CDR3 sequences, of which around 15% were detected only once. 22% of the sample is in the top ten clones. Sequences were obtained from PBMCs or a T cell subset sorted from them (not recorded which). These receptors came from a man aged 18 to 30 who had mild COVID-19 (a few samples of this study predate the infection). The sample titles of this study are shuffled in the database, so cell type and time point are left out; the donor was told from shared clones.

The chain has TRBV5-1 and TRBJ1-2; possibly TRBD1 for D (5 bases). Germline loops: CDR1 SGHRS, CDR2 YFSETQ. Trimming removed 3 bases from V and 5 bases from J, with 17 bases in between. There are 15 residues in the CDR3. CDR3 residues: CASSSGPTGGYGYTF. CDR3 sequence (DNA): TGCGCCAGCAGCTCGGGACCGACTGGGGGATATGGCTACACCTTC. The full variable domain, completed using reference TRBV5-1 and TRBJ1-2, is KAGVTQTPRYLIKTRGQQVTLSCSPISGHRSVSWYQQTPGQGLQFLFEYFSETQRNKGNFPGRFSGRQFSNSRSEMNVSTLELGDSALYLCASSSGPTGGYGYTFGSGTRLTVV.

This clonotype has a handful of counts. The CDR3 sequence: CASSGQGAYDGYTF. CDR3 nucleotides: TGTGCCAGCAGCGGACAGGGGGCGTATGATGGCTACACCTTC. J is TRBJ1-2 and V is TRBV9; 10 bases line up with TRBD1. The CDR3 loop spans 14 amino acids. V was clipped by 3 bases and J by 6 bases; unmatched bases: 5. From germline, CDR1 is SGDLS and CDR2 YYNGEE.

This clonotype was counted a few times. The chain recombines TRBV12-3 or TRBV12-4 with TRBJ2-5; no firm D call. This CDR3 comprises 13 residues. Trimming pared 2 bases from V and 5 bases from J, leaving 9 bases between. The CDR3 sequence is CASSLRVTETQYF. The CDR3 DNA is TGTGCCAGCAGTTTACGGGTAACGGAGACCCAGTACTTC.

This clonotype was found a few times. This rearrangement joins TRBV7-9 to TRBJ2-7; D might be TRBD2 (6 bases). Germline V lookup: CDR1 SEHNR, CDR2 FQNEAQ (reference sequence). V was clipped by 5 bases and J by 1 base, with 15 bases between them. The CDR3 spans 15 residues. The CDR3 DNA sequence: TGTGCCAGCAGCCTTGTGGGACTGACATCCTACGAGCAGTACTTC. This sequence encodes CASSLVGLTSYEQYF.

The V and J genes are TRBV12-3 or TRBV12-4 and TRBJ2-2, with unresolved D. V was shortened by 4 bases and J by 0 bases, with 12 bases between the two germline ends. The length of the CDR3 is 16 residues. The CDR3 bases are TGTGCCAGCAGTTCCCGGACCGCTGCGAACACCGGGGAGCTGTTTTTT. Its protein is CASSSRTAANTGELFF.

Ten or more counts support this clonotype. CDR3 sequence: CASSLVLGATDTQYF. In nucleotides, the CDR3 is TGTGCCAGCAGCTTAGTGTTGGGAGCCACAGATACGCAGTATTTT. The rearrangement joins TRBV7-2 to TRBJ2-3, with D possibly TRBD2 on 5 matching bases. The CDR3 consists of 15 residues. Germline assignment: CDR1 SGHTA and CDR2 FQGNSA. V lost 1 base and J lost 2, with 10 bases in between.

This sequence joins TRBV6-5 and TRBJ2-7; D gene ambiguous. Germline CDR1 is MNHEY and CDR2 is SVGAGI. CDR3 length: 13 residues. V was shortened by 6 bases and J by 0 bases, with 9 bases between the two germline ends. The DNA of the CDR3 is TGTGCCAGCAGATTACAGCACTCCTACGAGCAGTACTTC. Protein: CASRLQHSYEQYF.

This chain joins TRBV5-1 and TRBJ1-1; no clear D gene. The CDR3 is 14 residues long. Deletions cut 1 base from V and 4 bases from J, with 11 bases between. Germline V lookup: CDR1 SGHRS, CDR2 YFSETQ. CDR3 DNA: TGCGCCAGCAGCTTGAATCCCGACCCCACTGAAGCTTTCTTT. Protein sequence: CASSLNPDPTEAFF. Complete variable domain (other parts from reference TRBV5-1 and TRBJ1-1): KAGVTQTPRYLIKTRGQQVTLSCSPISGHRSVSWYQQTPGQGLQFLFEYFSETQRNKGNFPGRFSGRQFSNSRSEMNVSTLELGDSALYLCASSLNPDPTEAFFGQGTRLTVV.

This clonotype occurred many times. The V and J genes are TRBV5-1 and TRBJ2-2; D perhaps matches TRBD1 (6 bases). The germline V gene encodes CDR1 SGHRS and CDR2 YFSETQ. The CDR3 runs 14 residues. Between the trimmed V and J ends, which lost 3 bases and 2 bases, there was a span of 8 bases. CDR3 DNA: TGCGCCAGCAGCTCGGGACAAAACACCGGGGAGCTGTTTTTT. Residues: CASSSGQNTGELFF.

The V call is TRBV7-9, the J call TRBJ1-2; weak D call: TRBD1 (6 bases). CDR1 is SEHNR and CDR2 is FQNEAQ in the germline V gene (reference sequence). V was shortened by 3 bases and J by 5 bases, with 16 bases between the two germline ends. The CDR3 runs 15 residues. This chain's CDR3 is CASSFVSGEGYGYTF. CDR3 sequence (DNA): TGTGCCAGCAGCTTCGTCTCAGGGGAGGGGTATGGCTACACCTTC. Using reference TRBV7-9 and TRBJ1-2 for the parts outside the CDR3, the full variable domain is DTGVSQNPRHKITKRGQNVTFRCDPISEHNRLYWYRQTLGQGPEFLTYFQNEAQLEKSRLLSDRFSAERPKGSFSTLEIQRTEQGDSAMYLCASSFVSGEGYGYTFGSGTRLTVV.

In its sample, this clonotype was seen many times. The chain is built from TRBV6-6 and TRBJ1-5, with D unresolved. Per the germline V gene, CDR1 is MNHNY and CDR2 is SVGAGI (reference sequence). With 4 bases removed from V and 6 bases from J, the gap between germline ends came to 13 bases. This CDR3 region has 14 residues. CDR3 bases: TGTGCCAGCAGTTTGGGCGATACGGGTCAGCCCCAGCATTTT. Protein product: CASSLGDTGQPQHF.

The sample holds a few counts of this clonotype. The V call is TRBV6-5, the J call TRBJ2-7, with TRBD1 matching over 10 bases. After removal of 0 bases from V and 5 bases from J, the junction contained 10 bases not matched to a gene. Germline CDR1 is MNHEY and CDR2 is SVGAGI. The CDR3 runs 17 residues. The chain's CDR3 is CASSYSSPGTGANEQYV. CDR3 DNA sequence: TGTGCCAGCAGTTACTCGAGCCCCGGGACAGGGGCCAACGAGCAGTACGTC.

This clonotype was counted ten times or more. The chain is built from TRBV7-2 and TRBJ2-3; 9 positions agree with TRBD2. The CDR3 spans 15 residues. Germline V lookup: CDR1 SGHTA, CDR2 FQGNSA. The V and J ends lost 1 base and 6 bases, in that order; junction bases with no gene match: 5. The CDR3 nucleotides read TGTGCCAGCAGCTTAGTAGCGGGGGCTGGGGATACGCAGTATTTT. Translated: CASSLVAGAGDTQYF. Based on the CDR3 plus reference TRBV7-2 and TRBJ2-3, the full variable domain is GAGVSQSPSNKVTEKGKDVELRCDPISGHTALYWYRQSLGQGLEFLIYFQGNSAPDKSGLPSDRFSAERTGGSVSTLTIQRTQQEDSAVYLCASSLVAGAGDTQYFGPGTRLTVL.

This clonotype was counted a few times. This chain uses TRBV5-1 with TRBJ1-5, with D perhaps matching TRBD1 (6 bases). The CDR3 loop spans 15 amino acids. CDR1 and CDR2 (germline): SGHRS, YFSETQ. The V end lost 0 bases, the J end lost 3 bases, and 10 bases lay between the germline ends. CDR3 nucleotide sequence: TGCGCCAGCAGCTTGGCCGGGACATACAATCAGCCCCAGCATTTT. It specifies CASSLAGTYNQPQHF. Based on the CDR3 plus reference TRBV5-1 and TRBJ1-5, the full variable domain is KAGVTQTPRYLIKTRGQQVTLSCSPISGHRSVSWYQQTPGQGLQFLFEYFSETQRNKGNFPGRFSGRQFSNSRSEMNVSTLELGDSALYLCASSLAGTYNQPQHFGDGTRLSIL.

This clonotype showed up just a few times. The chain links TRBV7-9 to TRBJ2-7; 7 bases fit TRBD1. Germline V lookup: CDR1 SEHNR, CDR2 FQNEAQ (reference sequence). J was trimmed by 3 bases and V by 5 bases; bases with no gene match: 10. This CDR3 has 15 residues. CDR3: CASSPQTGKNYEQYF. CDR3 coding DNA: TGTGCCAGCAGCCCTCAGACAGGGAAGAACTACGAGCAGTACTTC. The full variable domain, in which reference TRBV7-9 and TRBJ2-7 provide the parts outside the CDR3, is DTGVSQNPRHKITKRGQNVTFRCDPISEHNRLYWYRQTLGQGPEFLTYFQNEAQLEKSRLLSDRFSAERPKGSFSTLEIQRTEQGDSAMYLCASSPQTGKNYEQYFGPGTRLTVT.

The rearrangement uses TRBV7-9 and TRBJ1-2; D might be TRBD1 (6 bases). Trimming removed 5 bases at V and 4 bases at J, with 20 bases between. There are 16 residues in the CDR3. Germline CDR1 SEHNR, CDR2 FQNEAQ (reference sequence). CDR3 residues: CASSAVRRDTFYGYTF. In DNA, the CDR3 is TGTGCCAGCAGCGCAGTTCGGCGGGACACATTCTATGGCTACACCTTC.

Only a few counts were recorded for this clonotype. For the CDR3, the DNA is TGTGCCAGCAGCTTGTCCAGGGGGGATGGCTACACCTTC. Amino acid sequence: CASSLSRGDGYTF. The J gene is TRBJ1-2, the V gene TRBV7-3, with 7 bases identical to TRBD1. The CDR3 loop spans 13 amino acids. V lost 3 bases to trimming and J lost 6 bases; unmatched junction nucleotides: 4. From germline, CDR1 is SGHTA and CDR2 FQGTGA.

This clonotype has only a few counts. The CDR3 DNA reads as TGTGCCAGCAGCTTGAGGCCCCGCTATGGCTACACCTTC. This codes for CASSLRPRYGYTF. This chain links TRBV6-5 with TRBJ1-2, with D unresolved. The CDR3 length is 13 residues. Germline lookup yields CDR1 MNHEY and CDR2 SVGAGI. Trimming took off 6 bases at V and 4 bases at J, with 12 bases between the two ends.

The chain joins TRBV28 to TRBJ2-5; perhaps TRBD2 as D (5 bases). Germline CDR1 MDHEN, CDR2 SYDVKM. This CDR3 has 12 amino acids. V was trimmed by 6 bases and J by 5 bases, leaving 10 bases between them. The CDR3 sequence: CASRTWEETQYF. Here the CDR3 DNA reads TGTGCCAGCAGGACCTGGGAGGAGACCCAGTACTTC.

This clonotype was counted between two and nine times. J is TRBJ2-1 and V is TRBV9, with D possibly being TRBD1 (7 bases). Trimming shortened V by 4 bases and J by 1 base, and 12 bases separated the two germline ends. The CDR3 runs 15 residues. Germline V gives CDR1 SGDLS, CDR2 YYNGEE. In DNA, the CDR3 is TGTGCCAGCAGCCCGGAGGGACAGTCCTACAATGAGCAGTTCTTC. Residues: CASSPEGQSYNEQFF.

The genes are TRBV5-6 and TRBJ1-2, with D possibly being TRBD1 (6 bases). The CDR3 has 14 residues. Trimming took 1 base from V and 3 from J, leaving 10 bases between them. Germline V gene sequence: CDR1 SGHDT, CDR2 YYEEEE. The CDR3 sequence is CASSLLEGDYGYTF. The CDR3 DNA sequence: TGTGCCAGCAGCTTGCTTGAGGGGGACTATGGCTACACCTTC.

The sample holds a few counts of this clonotype. The chain links TRBV12-3 or TRBV12-4 to TRBJ1-4; tentatively, D is TRBD1 (5 bases). Trimming left V 8 bases short and J 7 bases short, with 11 bases between. The CDR3 runs to 12 residues. The chain's CDR3 is CASGGDGEKLFF. The CDR3 bases are TGTGCCAGCGGGGGGGACGGTGAAAAACTGTTTTTT.

The chain carries TRBV5-6 and TRBJ1-5; 7 bases align to TRBD1. The CDR3 has 16 amino acids. Germline values: CDR1 SGHDT, CDR2 YYEEEE. Trimming removed 1 base from V and 3 bases from J; junction bases left unmatched: 7. CDR3 residues: CASSLYRQGYNQPQHF. The CDR3 DNA is TGTGCCAGCAGCTTGTATCGACAGGGCTACAATCAGCCCCAGCATTTT.

The chain is built from TRBV7-9 and TRBJ1-1; D gene unclear. Germline values: CDR1 SEHNR, CDR2 FQNEAQ (reference sequence). This CDR3 is 14 amino acids long. V was pared by 5 bases and J by 4 bases, with 14 bases between. For the CDR3, the DNA is TGTGCCAGCAGCCCAGCTTCGTTGCGCACTGAAGCTTTCTTT. It encodes CASSPASLRTEAFF.

In this sample, this clonotype turned up many times. The CDR3 bases are TGTGCCAGCAGTGGCCGTTTGACTAGCGGGGAATTAGATACGCAGTATTTT. This gives the protein CASSGRLTSGELDTQYF. This sequence joins TRBV6-1 and TRBJ2-3; 11 bases match TRBD2. V was clipped by 4 bases and J by 5 bases; unmatched bases: 11. The germline gives CDR1 MNHNS, CDR2 SASEGT. The CDR3 is 17 residues long.

The CDR3: CSVVSRSSEQFF. The CDR3 region has the DNA TGCAGCGTTGTAAGCAGGTCTAGTGAGCAGTTCTTC. The rearrangement links TRBV29-1 to TRBJ2-1; D gene uncertain. The V and J ends lost 4 bases and 9 bases respectively, with 13 bases between them. The CDR3 is 12 amino acids. The germline V gene has CDR1 SQVTM and CDR2 ANQGSEA.

This clonotype was counted many times. The rearrangement links TRBV29-1 to TRBJ2-7; D is ambiguous. Germline assignment: CDR1 SQVTM and CDR2 ANQGSEA. The CDR3 totals 14 residues. V shed 5 bases and J shed 0 bases, with 14 bases lying between them. The chain's CDR3 is CSVFLDSSSYEQYF. The CDR3, as DNA: TGCAGCGTTTTCCTAGACTCAAGCTCCTACGAGCAGTACTTC.

There are a few counts of this clonotype. The J gene is TRBJ2-7, the V gene TRBV28; 8 nucleotides align to TRBD1. The CDR3 spans 16 residues. Trimming took 4 bases from V and 6 from J; bases not matched to a gene: 14. Germline CDR1 MDHEN, CDR2 SYDVKM. The CDR3 DNA follows: TGTGCCAGCAGTTCGGTCGACAGGGGTCCGCGGGGCGAGCAGTACTTC. Translating gives CASSSVDRGPRGEQYF. Full variable domain (remainder filled in from reference TRBV28 and TRBJ2-7): DVKVTQSSRYLVKRTGEKVFLECVQDMDHENMFWYRQDPGLGLRLIYFSYDVKMKEKGDIPEGYSVSREKKERFSLILESASTNQTSMYLCASSSVDRGPRGEQYFGPGTRLTVT.